This record looks at one T cell receptor (beta chain) sequence and its context. The antigen is not known. Using CD45RO/CCR7/CD25/CD127/CD95/CD27, CD4+ naive, central memory, regulatory and stem cell-like memory cells were sorted. The isolated RNA, all of it, was reverse transcribed, so expressed TCRB transcripts were what got sequenced. Deep immunoSEQ sequencing covered naive, central memory and regulatory T cell samples. Assay: immunoSEQ multiplex PCR; the TCRdb copy retains only in-frame clones and omits some. Of 350,000 to 450,000 clones listed, approximately 12% are singletons. Looked up from germline, CDR1 is ENHRY and CDR2 is SYGVKD. The ends were cut back, 7 bases at V and 1 base at J, with 15 bases in the middle. The CDR3 length is 15 residues. This sample stems from a study of beta chain features in type 1 diabetes. Notes on the study in general: In every one of the four CD4+ subsets, TCRB CDR3s were moderately but significantly shorter in Type 1 diabetes patients. cDNA-based sequencing might over-represent cells highly expressing TCR. Whether HLA type influences TCRB rearrangement remained unresolved here.

The chain links TRBV10-3 to TRBJ2-3; weak D call: TRBD2 (5 bases). What was sequenced was naive CD4+ T cells from blood. This TCR was sampled from a woman under 30 with type 1 diabetes. CDR3 sequence: CAITRTEGGTDTQYF. DNA for the CDR3: TGTGCCATCACGAGGACCGAGGGTGGCACAGATACGCAGTATTTT.